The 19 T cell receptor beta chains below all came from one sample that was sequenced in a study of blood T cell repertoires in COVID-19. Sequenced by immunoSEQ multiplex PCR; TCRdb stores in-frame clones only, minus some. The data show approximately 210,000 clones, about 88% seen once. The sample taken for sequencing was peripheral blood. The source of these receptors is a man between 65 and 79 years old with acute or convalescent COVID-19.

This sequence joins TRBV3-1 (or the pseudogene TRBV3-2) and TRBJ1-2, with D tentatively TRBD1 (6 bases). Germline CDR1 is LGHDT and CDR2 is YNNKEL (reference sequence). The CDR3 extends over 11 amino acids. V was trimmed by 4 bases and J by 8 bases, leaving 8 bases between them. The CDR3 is CASSRGRGYTF. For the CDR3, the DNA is TGTGCCAGCAGCCGGGGGCGAGGCTACACCTTC.

The CDR3 sequence is CASSPRAGLDYEQYF. For the CDR3, the DNA is TGTGCCAGTAGTCCCCGAGCGGGACTAGACTACGAGCAGTACTTC. The V gene is TRBV19, the J gene TRBJ2-7, with 8 bases that match TRBD2. CDR1 LNHDA and CDR2 SQIVND come from the germline V gene (reference sequence). This CDR3 spans 15 amino acids. Trimming cost V 5 bases and J 3 bases; bases outside gene matches: 9.

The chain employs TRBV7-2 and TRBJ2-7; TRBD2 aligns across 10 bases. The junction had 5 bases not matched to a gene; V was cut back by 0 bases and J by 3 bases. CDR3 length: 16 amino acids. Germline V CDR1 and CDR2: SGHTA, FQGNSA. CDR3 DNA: TGTGCCAGCAGCTTAGCGGTTAGCGGGAGGATCTACGAGCAGTACTTC. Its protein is CASSLAVSGRIYEQYF.

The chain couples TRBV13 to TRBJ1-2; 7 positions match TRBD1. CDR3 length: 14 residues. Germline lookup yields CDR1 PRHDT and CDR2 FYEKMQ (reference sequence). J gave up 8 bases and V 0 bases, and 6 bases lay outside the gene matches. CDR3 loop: CASSLGRSGGGYTF. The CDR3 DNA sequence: TGTGCCAGCAGCTTAGGTCGGTCAGGGGGAGGCTACACCTTC.

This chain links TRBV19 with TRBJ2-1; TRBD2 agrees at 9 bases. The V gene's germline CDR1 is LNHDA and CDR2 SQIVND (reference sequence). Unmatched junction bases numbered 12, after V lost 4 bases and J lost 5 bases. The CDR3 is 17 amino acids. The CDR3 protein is CASSTTVSGRYHNEQFF. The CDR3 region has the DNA TGTGCCAGTAGTACAACCGTCAGCGGGAGGTACCACAATGAGCAGTTCTTC.

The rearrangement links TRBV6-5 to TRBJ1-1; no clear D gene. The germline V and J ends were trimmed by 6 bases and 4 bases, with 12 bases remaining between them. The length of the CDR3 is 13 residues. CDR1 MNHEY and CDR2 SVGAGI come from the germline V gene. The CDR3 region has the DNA TGTGCCAGCAGCCGCGCCCGGGGCACTGAAGCTTTCTTT. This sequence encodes CASSRARGTEAFF.

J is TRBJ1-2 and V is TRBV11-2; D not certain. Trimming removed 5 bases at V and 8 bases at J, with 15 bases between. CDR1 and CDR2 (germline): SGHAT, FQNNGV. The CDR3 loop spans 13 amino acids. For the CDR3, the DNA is TGTGCCAGCAGCCCTGGGCAGGTTGGAGGCTACACCTTC. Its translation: CASSPGQVGGYTF.

The CDR3 sequence is CASSPPPGQSFYEQYF. The CDR3, as DNA: TGTGCCAGCTCACCACCGCCCGGACAATCCTTCTACGAGCAGTACTTC. The chain is built from TRBV18 and TRBJ2-7; tentative D call: TRBD1 (5 bases). V lost 0 bases to trimming and J lost 3 bases, with 15 bases between them. The germline V gene encodes CDR1 KGHSH and CDR2 LQKENI. CDR3 size: 16 residues.

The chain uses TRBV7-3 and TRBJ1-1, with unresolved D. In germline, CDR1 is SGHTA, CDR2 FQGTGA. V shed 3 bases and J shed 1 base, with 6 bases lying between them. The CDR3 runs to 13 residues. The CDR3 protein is CASSFKANTEAFF. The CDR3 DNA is TGTGCCAGCAGCTTTAAAGCGAACACTGAAGCTTTCTTT.

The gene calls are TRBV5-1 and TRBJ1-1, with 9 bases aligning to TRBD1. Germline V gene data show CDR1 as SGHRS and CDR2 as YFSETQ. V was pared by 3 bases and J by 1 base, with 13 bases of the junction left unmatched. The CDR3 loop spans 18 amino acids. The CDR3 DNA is TGCGCCAGCAGCTCCCTTGCGGGGACAGGGTCAAAGAACACTGAAGCTTTCTTT. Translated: CASSSLAGTGSKNTEAFF.

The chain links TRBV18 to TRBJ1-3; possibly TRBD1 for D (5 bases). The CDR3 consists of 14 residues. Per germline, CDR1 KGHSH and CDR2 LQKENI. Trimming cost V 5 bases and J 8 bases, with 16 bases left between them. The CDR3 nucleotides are TGTGCCAGCTCATCCGGGACGGGGGGAGACACCATATATTTT. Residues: CASSSGTGGDTIYF.

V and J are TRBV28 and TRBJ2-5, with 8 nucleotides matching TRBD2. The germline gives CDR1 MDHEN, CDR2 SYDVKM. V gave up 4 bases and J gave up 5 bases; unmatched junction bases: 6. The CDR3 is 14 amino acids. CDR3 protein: CASSSGGFGETQYF. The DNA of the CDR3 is TGTGCCAGCAGTTCGGGGGGGTTTGGGGAGACCCAGTACTTC.

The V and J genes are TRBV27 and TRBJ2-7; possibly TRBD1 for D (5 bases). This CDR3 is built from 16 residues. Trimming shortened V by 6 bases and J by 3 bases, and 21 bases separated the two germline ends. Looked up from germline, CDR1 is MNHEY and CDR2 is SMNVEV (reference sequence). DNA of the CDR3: TGTGCCAGCAGCCGCCCACCGATGACAGATTACTACGAGCAGTACTTC. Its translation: CASSRPPMTDYYEQYF.

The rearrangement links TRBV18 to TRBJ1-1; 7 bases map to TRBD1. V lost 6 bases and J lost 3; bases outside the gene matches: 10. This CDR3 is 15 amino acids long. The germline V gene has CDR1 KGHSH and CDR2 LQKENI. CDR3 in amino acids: CASSPALQGYTEAFF. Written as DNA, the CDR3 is TGTGCCAGCTCCCCAGCCCTACAGGGGTACACTGAAGCTTTCTTT.

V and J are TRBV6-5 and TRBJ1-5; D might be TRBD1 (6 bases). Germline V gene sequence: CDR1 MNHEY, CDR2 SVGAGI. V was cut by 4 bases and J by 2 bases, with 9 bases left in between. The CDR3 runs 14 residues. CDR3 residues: CASSSGQGNQPQHF. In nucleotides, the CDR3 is TGTGCCAGCAGTTCGGGACAAGGCAATCAGCCCCAGCATTTT.

The CDR3: CASSVATSGNTEAFF. Written as DNA, the CDR3 is TGTGCCAGCAGCGTAGCCACCAGCGGGAACACTGAAGCTTTCTTT. The chain uses TRBV9 and TRBJ1-1, with D hard to call. In germline, CDR1 is SGDLS, CDR2 YYNGEE. This CDR3 contains 15 residues. Trimming took 0 bases from V and 1 from J, leaving 10 bases between them.

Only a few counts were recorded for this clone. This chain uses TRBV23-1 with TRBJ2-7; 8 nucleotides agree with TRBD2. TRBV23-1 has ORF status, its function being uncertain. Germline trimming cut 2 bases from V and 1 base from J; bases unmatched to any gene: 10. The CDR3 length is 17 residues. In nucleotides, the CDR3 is TGCGCCAGCAGTCAAAACCTACTAGCGGACTTTTCCTACGAGCAGTACTTC. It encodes CASSQNLLADFSYEQYF.

CDR3 in DNA: TGTGCCAGCAGCTTATCGTCGGCAGGTTATGAACCCCAGCATTTT. Protein product: CASSLSSAGYEPQHF. The chain links TRBV7-2 to TRBJ1-5; unclear D gene. V lost 2 bases, J lost 10 bases, and 18 bases lay in between. The CDR3 length is 15 residues. The V gene's germline CDR1 is SGHTA and CDR2 FQGNSA.

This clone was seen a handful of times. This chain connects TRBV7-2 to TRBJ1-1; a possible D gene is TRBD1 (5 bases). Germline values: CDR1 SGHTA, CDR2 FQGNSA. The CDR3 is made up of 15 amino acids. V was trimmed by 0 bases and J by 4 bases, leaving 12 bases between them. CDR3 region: CASSLAAGQGTEAFF. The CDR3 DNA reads TGTGCCAGCAGCTTAGCGGCGGGGCAGGGCACTGAAGCTTTCTTT.